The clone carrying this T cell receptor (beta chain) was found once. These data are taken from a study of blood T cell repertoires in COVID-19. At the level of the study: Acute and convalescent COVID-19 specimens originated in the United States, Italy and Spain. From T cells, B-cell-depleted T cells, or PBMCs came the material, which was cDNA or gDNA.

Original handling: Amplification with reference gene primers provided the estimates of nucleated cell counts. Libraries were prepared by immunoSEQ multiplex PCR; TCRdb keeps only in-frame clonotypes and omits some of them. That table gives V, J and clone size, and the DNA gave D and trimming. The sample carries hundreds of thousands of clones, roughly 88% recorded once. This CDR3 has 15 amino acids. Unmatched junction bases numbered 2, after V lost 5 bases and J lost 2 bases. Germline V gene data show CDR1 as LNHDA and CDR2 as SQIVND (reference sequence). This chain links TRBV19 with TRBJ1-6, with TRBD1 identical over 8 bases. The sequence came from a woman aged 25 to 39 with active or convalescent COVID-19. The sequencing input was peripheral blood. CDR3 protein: CASSEQGAYNSPLHF. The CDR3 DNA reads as TGTGCCAGTAGTGAACAGGGGGCCTATAATTCACCCCTCCACTTT.